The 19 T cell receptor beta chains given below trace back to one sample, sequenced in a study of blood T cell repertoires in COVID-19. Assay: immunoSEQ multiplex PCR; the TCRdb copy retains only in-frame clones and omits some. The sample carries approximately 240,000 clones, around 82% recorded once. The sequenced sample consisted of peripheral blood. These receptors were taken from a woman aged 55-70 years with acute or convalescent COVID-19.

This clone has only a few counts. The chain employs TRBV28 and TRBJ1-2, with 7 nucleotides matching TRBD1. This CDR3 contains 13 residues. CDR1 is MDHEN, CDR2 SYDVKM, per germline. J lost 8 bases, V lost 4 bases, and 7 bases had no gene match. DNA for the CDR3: TGTGCCAGCAGTTCAGCCGACAGGGCCGGCTACACCTTC. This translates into CASSSADRAGYTF.

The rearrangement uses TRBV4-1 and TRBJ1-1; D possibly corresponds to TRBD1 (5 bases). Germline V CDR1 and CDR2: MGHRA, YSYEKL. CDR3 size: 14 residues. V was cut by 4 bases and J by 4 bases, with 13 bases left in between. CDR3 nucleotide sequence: TGCGCCAGCAGCCCCCCCGGGGGGGTCACTGAAGCTTTCTTT. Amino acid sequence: CASSPPGGVTEAFF.

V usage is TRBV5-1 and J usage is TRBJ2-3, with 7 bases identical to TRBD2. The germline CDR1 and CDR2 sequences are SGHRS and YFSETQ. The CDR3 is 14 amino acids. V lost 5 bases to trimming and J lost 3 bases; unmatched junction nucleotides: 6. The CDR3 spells CASREAGRTDTQYF. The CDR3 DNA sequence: TGCGCCAGCAGGGAAGCGGGGAGGACAGATACGCAGTATTTT.

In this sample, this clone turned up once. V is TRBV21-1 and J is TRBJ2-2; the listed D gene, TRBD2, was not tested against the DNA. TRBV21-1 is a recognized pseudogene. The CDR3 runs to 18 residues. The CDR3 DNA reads TGTGCCAGCAGCGACGGGACTAGCGGACTTATTGGCACCGGGGAGCTGTTTTTT. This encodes CASSDGTSGLIGTGELFF.

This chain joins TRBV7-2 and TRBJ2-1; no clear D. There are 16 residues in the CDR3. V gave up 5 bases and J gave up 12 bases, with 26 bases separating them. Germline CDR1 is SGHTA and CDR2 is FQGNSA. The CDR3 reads CASSRVFGSTSSRQFF. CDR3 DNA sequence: TGTGCCAGCAGCCGGGTCTTCGGTTCTACCTCCTCCAGGCAGTTCTTC. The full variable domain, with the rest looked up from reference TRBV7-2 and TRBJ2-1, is GAGVSQSPSNKVTEKGKDVELRCDPISGHTALYWYRQSLGQGLEFLIYFQGNSAPDKSGLPSDRFSAERTGGSVSTLTIQRTQQEDSAVYLCASSRVFGSTSSRQFFGPGTRLTVL.

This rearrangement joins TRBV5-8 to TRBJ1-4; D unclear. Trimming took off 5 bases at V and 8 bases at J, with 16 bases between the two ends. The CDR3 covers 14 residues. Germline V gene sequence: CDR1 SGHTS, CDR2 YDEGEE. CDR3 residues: CASRRWGVREKLFF. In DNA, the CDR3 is TGTGCCAGCAGGCGTTGGGGAGTGCGGGAAAAACTGTTTTTT. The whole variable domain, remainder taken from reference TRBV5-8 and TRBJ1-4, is EAGVTQSPTHLIKTRGQQATLRCSPISGHTSVYWYQQALGLGLQFLLWYDEGEERNRGNFPPRFSGRQFPNYSSELNVNALELEDSALYLCASRRWGVREKLFFGSGTQLSVL.

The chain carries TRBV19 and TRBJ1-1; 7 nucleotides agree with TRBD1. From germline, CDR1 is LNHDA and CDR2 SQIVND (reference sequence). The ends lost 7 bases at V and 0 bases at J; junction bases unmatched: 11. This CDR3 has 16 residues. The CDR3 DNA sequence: TGTGCCAGTAAACGGGATACGACAGGGTTGAACACTGAAGCTTTCTTT. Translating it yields CASKRDTTGLNTEAFF.

Written as DNA, the CDR3 is TGTGCCAGCAGCGGTAGCGCCTACGAGCAGTACTTC. This codes for CASSGSAYEQYF. The chain links TRBV3-1 (or the pseudogene TRBV3-2) to TRBJ2-7; TRBD2 is a possible D gene (5 bases). The CDR3 consists of 12 residues. Germline V gives CDR1 LGHDT, CDR2 YNNKEL (reference sequence). The V and J ends lost 5 bases and 2 bases respectively, with 7 bases between them.

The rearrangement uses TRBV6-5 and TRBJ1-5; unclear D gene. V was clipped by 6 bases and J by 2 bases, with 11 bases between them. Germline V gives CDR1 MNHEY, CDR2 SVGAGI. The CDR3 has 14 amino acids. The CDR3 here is CASRAPGGNQPQHF. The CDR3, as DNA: TGTGCCAGCAGGGCCCCGGGAGGCAATCAGCCCCAGCATTTT.

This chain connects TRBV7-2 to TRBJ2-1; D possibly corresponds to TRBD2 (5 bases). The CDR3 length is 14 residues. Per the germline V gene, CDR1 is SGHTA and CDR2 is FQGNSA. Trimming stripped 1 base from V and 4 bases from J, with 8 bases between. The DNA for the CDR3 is TGTGCCAGCAGCTTAGATCCGGGATACAATGAGCAGTTCTTC. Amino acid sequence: CASSLDPGYNEQFF. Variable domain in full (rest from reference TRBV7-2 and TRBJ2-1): GAGVSQSPSNKVTEKGKDVELRCDPISGHTALYWYRQSLGQGLEFLIYFQGNSAPDKSGLPSDRFSAERTGGSVSTLTIQRTQQEDSAVYLCASSLDPGYNEQFFGPGTRLTVL.

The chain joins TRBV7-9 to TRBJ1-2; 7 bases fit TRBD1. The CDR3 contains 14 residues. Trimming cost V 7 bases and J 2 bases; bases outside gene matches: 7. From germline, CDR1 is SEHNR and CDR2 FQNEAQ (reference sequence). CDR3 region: CASTPGQINYGYTF. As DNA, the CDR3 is TGTGCCAGCACTCCGGGACAGATAAACTATGGCTACACCTTC.

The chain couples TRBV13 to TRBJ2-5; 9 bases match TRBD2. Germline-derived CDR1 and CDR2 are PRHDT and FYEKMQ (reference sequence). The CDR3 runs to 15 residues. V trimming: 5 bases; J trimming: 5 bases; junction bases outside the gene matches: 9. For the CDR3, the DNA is TGTGCCAGCAGCCCCGTGCGGGGGGGCGAGGAGACCCAGTACTTC. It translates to CASSPVRGGEETQYF.

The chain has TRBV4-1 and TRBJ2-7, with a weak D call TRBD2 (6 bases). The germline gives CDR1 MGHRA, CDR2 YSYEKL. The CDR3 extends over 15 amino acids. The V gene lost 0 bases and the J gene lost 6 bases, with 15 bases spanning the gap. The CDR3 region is CASSQESTRRFEQYF. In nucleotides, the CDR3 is TGCGCCAGCAGCCAAGAATCGACTAGACGGTTCGAGCAGTACTTC.

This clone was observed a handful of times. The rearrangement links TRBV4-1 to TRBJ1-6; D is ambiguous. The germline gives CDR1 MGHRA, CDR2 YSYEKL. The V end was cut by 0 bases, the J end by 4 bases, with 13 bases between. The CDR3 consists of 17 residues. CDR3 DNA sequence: TGCGCCAGCAGCCAAGATCATGCGTTTTCGTATAATTCACCCCTCCACTTT. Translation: CASSQDHAFSYNSPLHF.

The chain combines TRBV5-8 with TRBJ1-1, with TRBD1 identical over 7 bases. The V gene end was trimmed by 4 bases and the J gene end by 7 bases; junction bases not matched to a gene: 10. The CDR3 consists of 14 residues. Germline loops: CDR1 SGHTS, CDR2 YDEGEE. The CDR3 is CASSEYRGIGEAFF. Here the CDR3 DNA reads TGTGCCAGCAGCGAATACAGGGGAATCGGTGAAGCTTTCTTT. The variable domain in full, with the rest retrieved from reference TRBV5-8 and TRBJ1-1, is EAGVTQSPTHLIKTRGQQATLRCSPISGHTSVYWYQQALGLGLQFLLWYDEGEERNRGNFPPRFSGRQFPNYSSELNVNALELEDSALYLCASSEYRGIGEAFFGQGTRLTVV.

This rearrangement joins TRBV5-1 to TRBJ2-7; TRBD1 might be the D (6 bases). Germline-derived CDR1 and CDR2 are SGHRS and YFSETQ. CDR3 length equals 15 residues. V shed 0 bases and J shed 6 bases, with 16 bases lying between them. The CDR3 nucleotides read TGCGCCAGCAGCTTGGATTCCCAGGGGATACGCGAGCAGTACTTC. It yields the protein CASSLDSQGIREQYF.

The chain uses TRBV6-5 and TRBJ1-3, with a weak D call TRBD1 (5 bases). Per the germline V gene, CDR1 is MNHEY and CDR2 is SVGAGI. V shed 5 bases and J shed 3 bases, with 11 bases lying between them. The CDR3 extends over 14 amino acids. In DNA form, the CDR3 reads TGTGCCAGCAGTCCCGGGGACTATGGAAACACCATATATTTT. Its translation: CASSPGDYGNTIYF.

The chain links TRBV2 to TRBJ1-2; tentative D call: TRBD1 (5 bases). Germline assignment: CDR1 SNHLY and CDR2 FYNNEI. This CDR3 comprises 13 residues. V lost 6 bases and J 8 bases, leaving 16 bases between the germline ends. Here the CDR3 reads CASRETTANGYTF. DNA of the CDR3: TGTGCCAGCAGAGAAACGACAGCTAACGGCTACACCTTC.

The CDR3 nucleotides are TGCGCCAGCAGCTTGGAATCAGGCAGGGAAAAACTGTTTTTT. Translating it yields CASSLESGREKLFF. The V and J genes are TRBV5-1 and TRBJ1-4; D remains unclear. The V gene's germline CDR1 is SGHRS and CDR2 YFSETQ. The CDR3 loop spans 14 amino acids. The V end was cut by 0 bases, the J end by 8 bases, with 11 bases between. The variable domain in full, with the rest retrieved from reference TRBV5-1 and TRBJ1-4, is KAGVTQTPRYLIKTRGQQVTLSCSPISGHRSVSWYQQTPGQGLQFLFEYFSETQRNKGNFPGRFSGRQFSNSRSEMNVSTLELGDSALYLCASSLESGREKLFFGSGTQLSVL.